These 26 T cell receptor beta chains were sequenced from one sample in a study of identical twins. TCRdb re-called the 5' RACE reads with MiXCR, one entry per CDR3 protein. The sample consists of some 300,000 distinct CDR3 sequences, 10% to 15% of them appearing once. The data were also submitted as part of a second study, on yellow fever vaccine responses in identical twins.

The sample taken for sequencing was CD8+ T cells sorted from blood. The receptors come from a young woman in good health.

This clonotype was observed many times. The chain links TRBV9 to TRBJ2-1; 7 positions agree with TRBD2. The CDR3 covers 13 residues. CDR1 and CDR2 from the germline V gene are SGDLS and YYNGEE. The ends lost 2 bases at V and 6 bases at J; junction bases unmatched: 2. CDR3 in DNA: TGTGCCAGCAGCGTTGGGGGGGGCAATGAGCAGTTCTTC. Translation: CASSVGGGNEQFF.

The V gene is TRBV20-1, the J gene TRBJ1-2; D not certain. Per the germline V gene, CDR1 is DFQATT and CDR2 is SNEGSKA (reference sequence). The CDR3 is 13 residues long. V lost 2 bases to trimming and J lost 0 bases, with 7 bases between them. The CDR3 DNA reads TGCAGTGCTAGACCAGACACTAACTATGGCTACACCTTC. Its translation is CSARPDTNYGYTF.

This clonotype was counted between two and nine times. The chain employs TRBV3-1 and TRBJ2-3; D not certain. This CDR3 is built from 15 residues. In germline, CDR1 is LGHDT, CDR2 YNNKEL (reference sequence). V was cut by 1 base and J by 5 bases, with 13 bases left in between. This chain's CDR3 is CASSQAVPPGDTQYF. DNA for the CDR3: TGTGCCAGCAGCCAAGCTGTGCCTCCAGGAGATACGCAGTATTTT.

The V gene is TRBV7-8, the J gene TRBJ2-2, with D perhaps matching TRBD1 or TRBD2 (5 bases each). Germline assignment: CDR1 SGHVS and CDR2 FQNEAQ. Trimming pared 1 base from V and 1 base from J, leaving 16 bases between. This CDR3 has 18 amino acids. CDR3 in DNA: TGTGCCAGCAGCTTAGTAATCCCGGGGCAGGTGAACACCGGGGAGCTGTTTTTT. Protein sequence: CASSLVIPGQVNTGELFF.

V gene TRBV5-1 combines with J gene TRBJ2-5; no clear D gene. The V gene lost 4 bases and the J gene lost 0 bases, with 10 bases spanning the gap. CDR3 length equals 14 residues. Germline-derived CDR1 and CDR2 are SGHRS and YFSETQ. The CDR3 spells CASSRPRHQETQYF. The CDR3, as DNA: TGCGCCAGCAGCCGTCCTAGGCACCAAGAGACCCAGTACTTC.

This sequence joins TRBV20-1 and TRBJ1-2; D remains ambiguous. In germline, CDR1 is DFQATT, CDR2 SNEGSKA (reference sequence). Trimming cost V 0 bases and J 4 bases, with 9 bases left between them. This CDR3 comprises 13 residues. CDR3 residues: CSARDRPVYGYTF. The CDR3 nucleotides read TGCAGTGCTAGAGACAGGCCGGTCTATGGCTACACCTTC.

V and J are TRBV5-1 and TRBJ2-1; 7 bases fit TRBD1. CDR1 is SGHRS and CDR2 is YFSETQ in the germline V gene. CDR3 size: 11 residues. Germline trimming cut 2 bases from V and 15 bases from J; bases unmatched to any gene: 5. CDR3 sequence (DNA): TGCGCCAGCAGCTTCCGGGACAGTGCGTTCTTC. This codes for CASSFRDSAFF.

V gene TRBV9 combines with J gene TRBJ2-2; D might be TRBD1 (5 bases). Trimming shortened V by 3 bases and J by 0 bases, and 15 bases separated the two germline ends. The CDR3 sequence is 17 residues long. The germline V gene has CDR1 SGDLS and CDR2 YYNGEE. The CDR3 DNA sequence: TGTGCCAGCAGCGAACAGGAAGGAAGTTCGAACACCGGGGAGCTGTTTTTT. Residues: CASSEQEGSSNTGELFF.

J is TRBJ2-5 and V is TRBV12-3 or TRBV12-4; unclear D gene. The CDR3 length is 14 residues. Trimming cost V 4 bases and J 7 bases, with 16 bases left between them. CDR3 amino acids: CASSSENGIRTQYF. CDR3 nucleotide sequence: TGTGCCAGCAGTTCCGAGAATGGGATACGGACCCAGTACTTC.

The table lists this clonotype with a few counts. The rearrangement joins TRBV11-2 to TRBJ2-7, with a tentative D call TRBD2 (5 bases). Germline V CDR1 and CDR2: SGHAT, FQNNGV. The V end was cut by 5 bases, the J end by 4 bases, with 12 bases between. The CDR3 extends over 13 amino acids. The chain's CDR3 is CASSRGLPYEQYV. The CDR3 DNA is TGTGCCAGCAGCCGGGGTTTACCGTACGAGCAGTACGTC.

This chain links TRBV25-1 with TRBJ2-5, with 9 bases aligning to TRBD1. V gave up 5 bases and J gave up 0 bases; unmatched junction bases: 7. This CDR3 has 16 residues. Germline CDR1 MGHDK, CDR2 SYGVNS. The CDR3 loop is CASSPRGTGNQETQYF. The CDR3 DNA sequence: TGTGCCAGCAGTCCCCGAGGGACAGGGAACCAAGAGACCCAGTACTTC.

This chain uses TRBV4-1 with TRBJ2-1, with 13 bases lining up with TRBD2. The ends lost 5 bases at V and 6 bases at J; junction bases unmatched: 7. The CDR3 has 16 amino acids. Germline V gives CDR1 MGHRA, CDR2 YSYEKL. The CDR3 sequence is CASSERLAGGGNEQFF. Here the CDR3 DNA reads TGCGCCAGCAGCGAAAGACTAGCGGGAGGCGGCAATGAGCAGTTCTTC.

V usage is TRBV7-9 and J usage is TRBJ1-4, with D hard to call. The germline V gene encodes CDR1 SEHNR and CDR2 FQNEAQ (reference sequence). V was trimmed by 6 bases and J by 8 bases, leaving 13 bases between them. This CDR3 is 13 amino acids long. CDR3 sequence reads: CASSEEGGEKLFF. CDR3 sequence (DNA): TGTGCCAGCAGTGAGGAGGGAGGGGAAAAACTGTTTTTT.

This clonotype appeared many times. The chain recombines TRBV11-2 with TRBJ2-3, with unresolved D. In germline, CDR1 is SGHAT, CDR2 FQNNGV. Trimming took off 1 base at V and 4 bases at J, with 21 bases between the two ends. The CDR3 spans 18 residues. The CDR3 region is CASSLVVGLSPQADTQYF. For the CDR3, the DNA is TGTGCCAGCAGCTTAGTTGTAGGTCTTTCTCCCCAGGCAGATACGCAGTATTTT.

The chain has TRBV6-1 and TRBJ2-7, with D possibly called TRBD1 or TRBD2 (5 bases each). This CDR3 has 12 residues. The V and J ends lost 8 bases and 5 bases respectively, with 13 bases between them. Germline V CDR1 and CDR2: MNHNS, SASEGT. The CDR3: CASLAGTNEQYF. CDR3 DNA: TGTGCCAGCCTGGCAGGGACCAACGAGCAGTACTTC.

This clonotype was observed many times. This chain uses TRBV12-3 or TRBV12-4 with TRBJ2-1, with 7 bases matching TRBD2. The CDR3 runs 14 residues. Losses at the gene ends were 3 bases for V and 4 bases for J; bases not matched to a gene: 3. The CDR3 spells CASSLLAEYNEQFF. CDR3 sequence (DNA): TGTGCCAGCAGTTTGCTAGCGGAATACAATGAGCAGTTCTTC.

The chain is built from TRBV14 and TRBJ2-1, with D maybe TRBD2 (7 bases). The V end was cut by 3 bases, the J end by 7 bases, with 16 bases between. Germline V gene lookup returns CDR1 SGHDN and CDR2 FVKESK. The CDR3 consists of 15 residues. The CDR3 sequence: CASSHVWGGLNEQFF. The CDR3 nucleotides read TGTGCCAGCAGCCACGTTTGGGGGGGCTTGAATGAGCAGTTCTTC. The full variable domain, with the rest looked up from reference TRBV14 and TRBJ2-1, is EAGVTQFPSHSVIEKGQTVTLRCDPISGHDNLYWYRRVMGKEIKFLLHFVKESKQDESGMPNNRFLAERTGGTYSTLKVQPAELEDSGVYFCASSHVWGGLNEQFFGPGTRLTVL.

This clonotype has at least ten counts. J is TRBJ2-7 and V is TRBV7-8; the D gene is possibly TRBD1 (5 bases). Trimming removed 5 bases from V and 4 bases from J, with 9 bases in between. The CDR3 runs to 12 residues. In germline, CDR1 is SGHVS, CDR2 FQNEAQ. The CDR3 loop reads CASSMTVYEQYV. CDR3 coding DNA: TGTGCCAGCAGCATGACAGTTTACGAGCAGTACGTC.

The sample holds a few counts of this clonotype. This sequence joins TRBV2 and TRBJ2-7; maybe TRBD2 (5 bases). The CDR3 runs 13 residues. The V end was cut by 3 bases, the J end by 2 bases, with 8 bases between. The germline V gene has CDR1 SNHLY and CDR2 FYNNEI. As DNA, the CDR3 is TGTGCCAGCAGTGAGGTGAGGGCCTACGAGCAGTACTTC. As protein: CASSEVRAYEQYF.

The genes are TRBV7-9 and TRBJ2-7; D might be TRBD2 (6 bases). This CDR3 is built from 15 residues. Between the trimmed V and J ends, which lost 5 bases and 2 bases, there was a span of 16 bases. Germline V CDR1 and CDR2: SEHNR, FQNEAQ (reference sequence). The CDR3 here is CASSGRLDDTYEQYF. CDR3 in DNA: TGTGCCAGCAGCGGCAGACTAGACGATACCTACGAGCAGTACTTC.

This chain connects TRBV20-1 to TRBJ2-1, with D tentatively TRBD2 (5 bases). V was clipped by 2 bases and J by 3 bases, with 17 bases between them. CDR1 and CDR2 (germline): DFQATT, SNEGSKA (reference sequence). The CDR3 is 16 residues long. The CDR3 coding sequence is TGCAGTGCTAGATCCCGGACTGCCTACGTCTACAATGAGCAGTTCTTC. Amino acid sequence: CSARSRTAYVYNEQFF.

This chain joins TRBV7-9 and TRBJ2-6; D remains unclear. The V gene lost 4 bases and the J gene lost 1 base, with 8 bases spanning the gap. The CDR3 contains 15 residues. Germline CDR1 and CDR2: SEHNR and FQNEAQ (reference sequence). The CDR3 spells CASSYERSGANVLTF. The CDR3 bases are TGTGCCAGCAGCTACGAGAGATCTGGGGCCAACGTCCTGACTTTC.

This clonotype was seen a few times. The V gene is TRBV5-6, the J gene TRBJ2-4; no clear D gene. V lost 0 bases and J 0 bases, leaving 13 bases between the germline ends. The CDR3 loop spans 17 amino acids. Germline assignment: CDR1 SGHDT and CDR2 YYEEEE. CDR3 sequence reads: CASSLASQLLAKNIQYF. Here the CDR3 DNA reads TGTGCCAGCAGCTTGGCATCCCAGCTCCTAGCCAAAAACATTCAGTACTTC.

There are a few counts of this clonotype. This chain joins TRBV11-2 and TRBJ2-3; D is uncertain. Germline values: CDR1 SGHAT, CDR2 FQNNGV. The CDR3 contains 14 residues. The V gene lost 1 base and the J gene lost 6 bases, with 11 bases spanning the gap. CDR3 nucleotides: TGTGCCAGCAGCTTAGGGCCAGGATGGGATACGCAGTATTTT. It codes for CASSLGPGWDTQYF. The full variable domain, completed using reference TRBV11-2 and TRBJ2-3, is EAGVAQSPRYKIIEKRQSVAFWCNPISGHATLYWYQQILGQGPKLLIQFQNNGVVDDSQLPKDRFSAERLKGVDSTLKIQPAKLEDSAVYLCASSLGPGWDTQYFGPGTRLTVL.

The sample holds many counts of this clonotype. J is TRBJ2-5 and V is TRBV6-5; the D is unclear. V lost 1 base, J lost 2 bases, and 8 bases lay in between. CDR1 is MNHEY and CDR2 is SVGAGI in the germline V gene. CDR3 length equals 14 residues. The CDR3 sequence: CASSYYGEQETQYF. CDR3 bases: TGTGCCAGCAGTTACTATGGTGAACAAGAGACCCAGTACTTC.

This clonotype has more than one count but fewer than ten. V is TRBV5-1 and J is TRBJ2-6; D not certain. Germline loops: CDR1 SGHRS, CDR2 YFSETQ. V dropped 4 bases and J dropped 0 bases, with 8 bases sitting between them. The CDR3 is 15 amino acids. The CDR3, as DNA: TGCGCCAGCAGCCCTATCAGCTCTGGGGCCAACGTCCTGACTTTC. As protein: CASSPISSGANVLTF. The full variable domain, completed using reference TRBV5-1 and TRBJ2-6, is KAGVTQTPRYLIKTRGQQVTLSCSPISGHRSVSWYQQTPGQGLQFLFEYFSETQRNKGNFPGRFSGRQFSNSRSEMNVSTLELGDSALYLCASSPISSGANVLTFGAGSRLTVL.